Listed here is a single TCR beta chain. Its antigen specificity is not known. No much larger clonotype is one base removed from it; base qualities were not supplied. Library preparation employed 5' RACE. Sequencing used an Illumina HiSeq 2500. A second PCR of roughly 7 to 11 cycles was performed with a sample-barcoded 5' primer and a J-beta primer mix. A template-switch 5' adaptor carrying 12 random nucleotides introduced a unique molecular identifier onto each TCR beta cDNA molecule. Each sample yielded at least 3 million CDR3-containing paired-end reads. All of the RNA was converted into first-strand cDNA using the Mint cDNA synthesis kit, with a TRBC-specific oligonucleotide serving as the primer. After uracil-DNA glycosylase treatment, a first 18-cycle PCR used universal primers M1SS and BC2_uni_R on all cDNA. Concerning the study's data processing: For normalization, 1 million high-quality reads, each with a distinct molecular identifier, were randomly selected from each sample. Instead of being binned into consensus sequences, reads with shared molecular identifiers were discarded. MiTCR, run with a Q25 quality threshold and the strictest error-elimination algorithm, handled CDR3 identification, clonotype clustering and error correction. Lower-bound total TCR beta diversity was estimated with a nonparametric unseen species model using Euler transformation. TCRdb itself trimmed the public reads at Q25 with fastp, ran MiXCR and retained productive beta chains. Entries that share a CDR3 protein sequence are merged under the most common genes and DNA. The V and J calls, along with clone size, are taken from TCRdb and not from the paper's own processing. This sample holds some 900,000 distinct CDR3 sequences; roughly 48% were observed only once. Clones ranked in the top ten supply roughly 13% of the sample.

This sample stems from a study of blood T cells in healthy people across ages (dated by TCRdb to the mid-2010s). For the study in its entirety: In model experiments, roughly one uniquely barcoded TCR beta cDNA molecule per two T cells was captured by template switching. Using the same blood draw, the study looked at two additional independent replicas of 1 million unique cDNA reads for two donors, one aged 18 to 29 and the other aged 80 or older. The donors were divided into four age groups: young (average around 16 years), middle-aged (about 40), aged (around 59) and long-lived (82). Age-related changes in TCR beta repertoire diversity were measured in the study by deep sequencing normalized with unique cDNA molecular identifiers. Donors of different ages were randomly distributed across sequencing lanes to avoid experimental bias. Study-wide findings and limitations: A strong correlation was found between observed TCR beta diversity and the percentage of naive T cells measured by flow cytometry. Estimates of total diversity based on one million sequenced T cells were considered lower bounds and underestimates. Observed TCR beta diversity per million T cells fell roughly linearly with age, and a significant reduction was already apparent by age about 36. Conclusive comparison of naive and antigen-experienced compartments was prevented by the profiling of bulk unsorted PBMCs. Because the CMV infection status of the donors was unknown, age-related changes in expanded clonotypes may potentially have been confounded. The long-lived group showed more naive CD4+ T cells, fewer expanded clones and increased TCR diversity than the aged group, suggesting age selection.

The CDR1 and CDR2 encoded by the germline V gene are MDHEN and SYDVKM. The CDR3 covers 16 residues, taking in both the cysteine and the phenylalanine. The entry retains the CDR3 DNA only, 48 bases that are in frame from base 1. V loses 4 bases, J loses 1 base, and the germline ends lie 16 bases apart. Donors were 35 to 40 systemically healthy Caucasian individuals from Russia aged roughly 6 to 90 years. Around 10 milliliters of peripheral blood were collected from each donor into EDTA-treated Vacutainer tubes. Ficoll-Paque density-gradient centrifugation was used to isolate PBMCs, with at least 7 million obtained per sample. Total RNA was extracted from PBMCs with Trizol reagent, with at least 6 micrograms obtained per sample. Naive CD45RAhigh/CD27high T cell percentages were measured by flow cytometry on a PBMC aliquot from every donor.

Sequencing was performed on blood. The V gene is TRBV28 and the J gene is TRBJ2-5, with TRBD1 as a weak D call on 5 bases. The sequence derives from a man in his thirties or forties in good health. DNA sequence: TGTGCCAGCAGTTCTCCCCGACAGTCGATCCAAGAGACCCAGTACTTC. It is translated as CASSSPRQSIQETQYF.